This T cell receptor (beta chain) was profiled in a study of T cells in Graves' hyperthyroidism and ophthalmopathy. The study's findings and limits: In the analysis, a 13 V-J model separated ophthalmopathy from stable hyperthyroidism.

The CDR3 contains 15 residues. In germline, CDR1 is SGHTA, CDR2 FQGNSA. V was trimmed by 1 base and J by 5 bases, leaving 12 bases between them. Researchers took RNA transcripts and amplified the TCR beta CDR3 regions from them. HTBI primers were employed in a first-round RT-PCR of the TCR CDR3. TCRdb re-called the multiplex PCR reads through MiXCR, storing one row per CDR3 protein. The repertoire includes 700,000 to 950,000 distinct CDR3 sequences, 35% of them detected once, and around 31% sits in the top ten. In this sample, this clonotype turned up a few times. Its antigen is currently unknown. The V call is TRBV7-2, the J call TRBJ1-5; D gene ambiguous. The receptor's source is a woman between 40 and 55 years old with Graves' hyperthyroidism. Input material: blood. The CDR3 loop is CASSLVWGPDQPQHF. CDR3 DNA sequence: TGTGCCAGCAGCTTAGTTTGGGGTCCGGATCAGCCCCAGCATTTT.